Given below is one T cell receptor beta chain in context. The data originate from a study of blood T cell repertoires in COVID-19. Which cohort a participant joined came from the clinical history participants gave. Looked up from germline, CDR1 is LNHDA and CDR2 is SQIVND (reference sequence). The V end was cut by 5 bases, the J end by 2 bases, with 6 bases between. The CDR3 has 12 residues. Produced via immunoSEQ multiplex PCR; TCRdb's table is partial and in-frame only. Of 200,000 to 250,000 clones listed, about 87% are singletons. The TCR comes from a woman aged 30 to 39 who had recovered from COVID-19. Sequencing was carried out using PBMCs or T cells enriched from blood (not recorded which). This chain uses TRBV19 with TRBJ2-5; D uncertain. The CDR3, as DNA: TGTGCCAGTAGTTTCCGGCAAGAGACCCAGTACTTC. Protein sequence: CASSFRQETQYF. Full variable domain (outside the CDR3, taken from reference TRBV19 and TRBJ2-5): DGGITQSPKYLFRKEGQNVTLSCEQNLNHDAMYWYRQDPGQGLRLIYYSQIVNDFQKGDIAEGYSVSREKKESFPLTVTSAQKNPTAFYLCASSFRQETQYFGPGTRLLVL.